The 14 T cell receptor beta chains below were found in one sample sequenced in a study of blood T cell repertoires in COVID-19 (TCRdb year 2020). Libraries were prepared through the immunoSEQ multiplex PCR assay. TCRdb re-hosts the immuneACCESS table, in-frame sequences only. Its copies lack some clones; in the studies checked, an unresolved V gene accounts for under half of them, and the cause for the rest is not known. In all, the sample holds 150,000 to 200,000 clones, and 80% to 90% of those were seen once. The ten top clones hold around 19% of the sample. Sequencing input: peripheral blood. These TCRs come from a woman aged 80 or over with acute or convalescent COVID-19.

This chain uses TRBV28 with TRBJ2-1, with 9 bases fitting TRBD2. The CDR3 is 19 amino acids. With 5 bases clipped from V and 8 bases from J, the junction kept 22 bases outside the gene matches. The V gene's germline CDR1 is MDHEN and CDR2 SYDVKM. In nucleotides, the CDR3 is TGTGCCAGCAGTCGGAATCCCTTAGGGCCGGGACTAGCAAGATATGAGCAGTTCTTC. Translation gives CASSRNPLGPGLARYEQFF.

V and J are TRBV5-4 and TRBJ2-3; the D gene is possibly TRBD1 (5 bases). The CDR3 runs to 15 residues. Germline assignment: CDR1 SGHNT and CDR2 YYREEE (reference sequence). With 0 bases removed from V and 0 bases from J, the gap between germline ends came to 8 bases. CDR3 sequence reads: CASSLGGPSTDTQYF. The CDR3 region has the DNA TGTGCCAGCAGCTTGGGGGGCCCAAGCACAGATACGCAGTATTTT.

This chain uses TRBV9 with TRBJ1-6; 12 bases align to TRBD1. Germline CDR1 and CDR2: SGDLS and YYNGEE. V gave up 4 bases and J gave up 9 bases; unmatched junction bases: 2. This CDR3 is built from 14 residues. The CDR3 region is CASSQGQGASPLHF. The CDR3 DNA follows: TGTGCCAGCAGCCAGGGACAGGGGGCTTCACCCCTCCACTTT.

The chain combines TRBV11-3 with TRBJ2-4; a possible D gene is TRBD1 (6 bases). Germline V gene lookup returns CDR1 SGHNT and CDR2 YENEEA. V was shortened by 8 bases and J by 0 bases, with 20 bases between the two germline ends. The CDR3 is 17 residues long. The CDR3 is CASPTHEDRIAKNIQYF. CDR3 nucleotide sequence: TGTGCCAGCCCCACCCACGAAGACAGGATAGCCAAAAACATTCAGTACTTC.

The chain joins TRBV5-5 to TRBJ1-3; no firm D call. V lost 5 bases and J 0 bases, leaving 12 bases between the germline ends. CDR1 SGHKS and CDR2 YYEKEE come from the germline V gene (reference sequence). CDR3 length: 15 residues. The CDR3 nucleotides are TGTGCCAGCAGTTTTGCGGCGAGCTCTGGAAACACCATATATTTT. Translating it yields CASSFAASSGNTIYF.

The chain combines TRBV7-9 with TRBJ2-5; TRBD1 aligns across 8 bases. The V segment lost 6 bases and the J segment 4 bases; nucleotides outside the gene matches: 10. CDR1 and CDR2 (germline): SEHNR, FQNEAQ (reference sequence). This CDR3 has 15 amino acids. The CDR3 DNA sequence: TGTGCCAGCAGACAAACCTCCCAGGGGGCAGAGACCCAGTACTTC. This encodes CASRQTSQGAETQYF. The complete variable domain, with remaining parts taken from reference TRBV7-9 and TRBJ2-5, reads DTGVSQNPRHKITKRGQNVTFRCDPISEHNRLYWYRQTLGQGPEFLTYFQNEAQLEKSRLLSDRFSAERPKGSFSTLEIQRTEQGDSAMYLCASRQTSQGAETQYFGPGTRLLVL.

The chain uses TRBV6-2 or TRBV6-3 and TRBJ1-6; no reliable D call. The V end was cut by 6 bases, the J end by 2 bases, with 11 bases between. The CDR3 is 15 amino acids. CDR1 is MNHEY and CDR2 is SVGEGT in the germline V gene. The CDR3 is CASSQKTAYNSPLHF. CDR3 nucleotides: TGTGCCAGCAGCCAAAAGACTGCCTATAATTCACCCCTCCACTTT.

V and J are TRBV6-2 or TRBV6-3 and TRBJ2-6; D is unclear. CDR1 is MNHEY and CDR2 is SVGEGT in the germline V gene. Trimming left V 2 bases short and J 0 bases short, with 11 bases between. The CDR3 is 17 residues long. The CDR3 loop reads CASSYAFGFSGANVLTF. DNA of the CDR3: TGTGCCAGCAGTTACGCCTTCGGGTTCTCTGGGGCCAACGTCCTGACTTTC.

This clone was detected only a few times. CDR3 loop: CASGPRQGDRSYNEQFF. The CDR3 DNA follows: TGTGCCAGCGGACCTCGACAGGGGGATCGGTCCTACAATGAGCAGTTCTTC. The chain employs TRBV9 and TRBJ2-1, with 9 bases identical to TRBD1. Trimming removed 7 bases from V and 1 base from J; junction bases left unmatched: 12. CDR3 length equals 17 residues. From germline, CDR1 is SGDLS and CDR2 YYNGEE.

The CDR3 coding sequence is TGTGCCACCAGCAGAGATATTGCAGGGTCGGGTGATGGCTACACCTTC. It yields the protein CATSRDIAGSGDGYTF. V gene TRBV15 combines with J gene TRBJ1-2; tentatively, D is TRBD1 (5 bases). The germline V gene encodes CDR1 LNHNV and CDR2 YYDKDF (reference sequence). The CDR3 is 16 residues long. V was shortened by 0 bases and J by 6 bases, with 17 bases between the two germline ends.

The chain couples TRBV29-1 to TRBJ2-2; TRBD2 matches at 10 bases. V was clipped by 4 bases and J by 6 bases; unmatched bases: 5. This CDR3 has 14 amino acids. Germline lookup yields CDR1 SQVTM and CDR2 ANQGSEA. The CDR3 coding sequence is TGCAGCGTTGGACTAGCGGGCGGCGCCGGGGAGCTGTTTTTT. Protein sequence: CSVGLAGGAGELFF.

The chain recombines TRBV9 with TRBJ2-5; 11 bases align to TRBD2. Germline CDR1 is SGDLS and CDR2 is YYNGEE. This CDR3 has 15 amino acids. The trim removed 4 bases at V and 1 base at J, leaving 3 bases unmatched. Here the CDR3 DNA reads TGTGCCAGCAGCAGACTAGCGGGACTCCAAGAGACCCAGTACTTC. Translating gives CASSRLAGLQETQYF.

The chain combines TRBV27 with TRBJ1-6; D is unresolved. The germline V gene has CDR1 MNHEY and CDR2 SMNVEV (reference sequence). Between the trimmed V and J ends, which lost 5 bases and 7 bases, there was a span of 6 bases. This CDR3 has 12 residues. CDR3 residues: CASSLLNSPLHF. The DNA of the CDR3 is TGTGCCAGCAGTCTTCTCAATTCACCCCTCCACTTT.

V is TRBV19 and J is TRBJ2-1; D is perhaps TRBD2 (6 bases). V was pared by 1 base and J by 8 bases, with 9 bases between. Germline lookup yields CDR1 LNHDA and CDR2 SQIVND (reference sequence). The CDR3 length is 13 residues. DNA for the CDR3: TGTGCCAGTAGTATAGGGAGGGGAGATGAGCAGTTCTTC. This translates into CASSIGRGDEQFF. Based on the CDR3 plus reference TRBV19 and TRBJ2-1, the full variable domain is DGGITQSPKYLFRKEGQNVTLSCEQNLNHDAMYWYRQDPGQGLRLIYYSQIVNDFQKGDIAEGYSVSREKKESFPLTVTSAQKNPTAFYLCASSIGRGDEQFFGPGTRLTVL.